The 27 T cell receptor beta chains below come from one sample, sequenced in a study of CD8 T cells in Susac syndrome. An input of roughly 0.45 to 1 ug of RNA was subjected to reverse transcription using random hexamers. MiXCR, run by TCRdb on the immunoSEQ multiplex PCR reads, gives a single entry per CDR3 protein. This table has some 150,000 distinct CDR3 sequences, around 95% appearing once. Source material: CD8+ T cells from PBMCs. These TCRs come from a human donor with multiple sclerosis.

The chain joins TRBV4-1 to TRBJ2-1; maybe TRBD2 (5 bases). The CDR3 sequence is 15 residues long. V was trimmed by 4 bases and J by 5 bases, leaving 15 bases between them. The germline gives CDR1 MGHRA, CDR2 YSYEKL. The CDR3 region has the DNA TGCGCCAGCAGCCCCCGGGATCAGAGTAACAATGAGCAGTTCTTC. It specifies CASSPRDQSNNEQFF.

This chain connects TRBV27 to TRBJ2-1, with 8 bases that match TRBD2. The V and J ends lost 6 bases and 4 bases, in that order; junction bases with no gene match: 8. This CDR3 has 15 residues. Germline V gene lookup returns CDR1 MNHEY and CDR2 SMNVEV (reference sequence). The CDR3 DNA sequence: TGTGCCAGCAGGCCCCCCGAGCGGGGGTACAATGAGCAGTTCTTC. Its translation: CASRPPERGYNEQFF.

This chain links TRBV11-2 with TRBJ2-5; D gene ambiguous. The germline CDR1 and CDR2 sequences are SGHAT and FQNNGV. The CDR3 consists of 14 residues. Trimming stripped 5 bases from V and 0 bases from J, with 10 bases between. The CDR3 DNA reads TGTGCCAGCAGCGTATGGACCGACCAAGAGACCCAGTACTTC. Translated: CASSVWTDQETQYF.

This chain joins TRBV3-1 and TRBJ1-6; 11 nucleotides align to TRBD1. In germline, CDR1 is LGHDT, CDR2 YNNKEL (reference sequence). Trimming took 5 bases from V and 7 from J; bases not matched to a gene: 4. The CDR3 sequence is 15 residues long. The CDR3 region has the DNA TGTGCCAGCAGCGACCGGGACAGGGGGAATTCACCCCTCCACTTT. Translating gives CASSDRDRGNSPLHF.

The rearrangement links TRBV14 to TRBJ2-5, with 11 positions matching TRBD2. Per the germline V gene, CDR1 is SGHDN and CDR2 is FVKESK. V was pared by 0 bases and J by 4 bases, with 4 bases of the junction left unmatched. CDR3 length: 16 amino acids. In nucleotides, the CDR3 is TGTGCCAGCAGCCAAGAGGCTAGCGGGAGGCTAGAGACCCAGTACTTC. It translates to CASSQEASGRLETQYF.

The chain recombines TRBV9 with TRBJ2-3; 8 bases map to TRBD1. Germline values: CDR1 SGDLS, CDR2 YYNGEE. Losses at the gene ends were 0 bases for V and 0 bases for J; bases not matched to a gene: 0. This CDR3 spans 15 amino acids. Here the CDR3 reads CASSVGDRSTDTQYF. The CDR3 nucleotides are TGTGCCAGCAGCGTAGGGGACAGGAGCACAGATACGCAGTATTTT.

The V call is TRBV5-6, the J call TRBJ2-2; 7 bases fit TRBD1. Germline V gives CDR1 SGHDT, CDR2 YYEEEE. V was clipped by 4 bases and J by 4 bases; unmatched bases: 10. The CDR3 totals 16 residues. The CDR3 loop reads CASSRGLQGFTGELFF. CDR3 bases: TGTGCCAGCAGCCGAGGCCTACAGGGGTTCACCGGGGAGCTGTTTTTT.

J is TRBJ2-3 and V is TRBV12-3 or TRBV12-4; TRBD1 or TRBD2 may be the D gene (5 bases each). This CDR3 comprises 13 residues. The CDR3 bases are TGTGCAGGGGCTAGCCCAAGCACAGATACGCAGTATTTT. Its protein is CAGASPSTDTQYF.

V is TRBV6-2 or TRBV6-3 and J is TRBJ2-5; the D gene is possibly TRBD1 (5 bases). The V end was cut by 1 base, the J end by 5 bases, with 14 bases between. The CDR3 contains 15 residues. Germline V gene data show CDR1 as MNHEY and CDR2 as SVGEGT. As DNA, the CDR3 is TGTGCCAGCAGTTACTGGGCAGGGCAAAGTGAGACCCAGTACTTC. Its protein is CASSYWAGQSETQYF.

The CDR3 loop is CSARAEVSGNTIYF. The DNA for the CDR3 is TGCAGCGCTCGGGCCGAAGTCTCTGGAAACACCATATATTTT. V is TRBV29-1 and J is TRBJ1-3; D gene unclear. V lost 7 bases to trimming and J lost 0 bases, with 13 bases between them. Germline CDR1 is SQVTM and CDR2 is ANQGSEA. The CDR3 is 14 amino acids.

This chain links TRBV20-1 with TRBJ1-4; tentatively, D is TRBD1 (5 bases). V dropped 4 bases and J dropped 8 bases, with 14 bases sitting between them. CDR1 is DFQATT and CDR2 is SNEGSKA in the germline V gene (reference sequence). The CDR3 sequence is 13 residues long. The CDR3, as DNA: TGCAGTGCTACCGCCAGGGAAGACGAAAAACTGTTTTTT. Encoded protein: CSATAREDEKLFF.

This clonotype has only one observation. The DNA of the CDR3 is TGTGCCAGCAGTGAAGGGACCCATAGCAATCAGCCCCAGCATTTT. Protein: CASSEGTHSNQPQHF. This sequence joins TRBV2 and TRBJ1-5; D remains unclear. This CDR3 contains 15 residues. CDR1 SNHLY and CDR2 FYNNEI come from the germline V gene. V gave up 1 base and J gave up 0 bases, with 7 bases separating them.

This chain connects TRBV7-9 to TRBJ2-5, with a tentative D call TRBD1 (5 bases). This CDR3 region has 15 residues. V gave up 3 bases and J gave up 4 bases, with 15 bases separating them. Per germline, CDR1 SEHNR and CDR2 FQNEAQ (reference sequence). The CDR3 bases are TGTGCCAGCAGCTTGGGGCCTACTACTCCAGAGACCCAGTACTTC. Its protein product is CASSLGPTTPETQYF.

This chain connects TRBV4-2 to TRBJ2-7; 10 positions agree with TRBD2. This CDR3 is built from 14 residues. Germline V lookup: CDR1 LGHNA, CDR2 YNFKEQ. Losses at the gene ends were 9 bases for V and 6 bases for J; bases not matched to a gene: 11. The chain's CDR3 is CASNGPAGGREQYV. The CDR3 nucleotides are TGTGCCAGTAACGGCCCAGCGGGGGGGCGCGAGCAGTACGTC.

V is TRBV20-1 and J is TRBJ1-6; D gene unclear. Trimming took 0 bases from V and 1 from J, leaving 16 bases between them. The CDR3 consists of 18 residues. The germline CDR1 and CDR2 sequences are DFQATT and SNEGSKA (reference sequence). The CDR3 nucleotides read TGCAGTGCTAGAGATGGTCTCCCGGAAAGGTCCTATAATTCACCCCTCCACTTT. This translates into CSARDGLPERSYNSPLHF.

The rearrangement links TRBV2 to TRBJ2-6; D unclear. The CDR3 is made up of 13 amino acids. Deletions cut 11 bases from V and 0 bases from J, with 8 bases between. Per the germline V gene, CDR1 is SNHLY and CDR2 is FYNNEI. In DNA form, the CDR3 reads TGTGCCGGCCTCCCCTCTGGGGCCAACGTCCTGACTTTC. Residues: CAGLPSGANVLTF.

The chain employs TRBV7-9 and TRBJ1-2; 9 bases fit TRBD1. The germline CDR1 and CDR2 sequences are SEHNR and FQNEAQ (reference sequence). The CDR3 runs to 17 residues. After removal of 1 base from V and 3 bases from J, the junction contained 9 bases not matched to a gene. Here the CDR3 reads CASSLVRGQGRDYGYTF. CDR3 DNA sequence: TGTGCCAGCAGCTTAGTTCGGGGACAGGGCCGCGACTATGGCTACACCTTC.

The genes are TRBV3-1 and TRBJ2-1; D is uncertain. V shed 0 bases and J shed 0 bases, with 18 bases lying between them. CDR1 and CDR2 from the germline V gene are LGHDT and YNNKEL (reference sequence). There are 19 residues in the CDR3. In DNA, the CDR3 is TGTGCCAGCAGCCAAGATCCCCCGGCTGATTACAGCTCCTACAATGAGCAGTTCTTC. Protein sequence: CASSQDPPADYSSYNEQFF.

The chain is built from TRBV7-9 and TRBJ2-5, with 11 bases matching TRBD2. The germline V gene encodes CDR1 SEHNR and CDR2 FQNEAQ (reference sequence). J gave up 5 bases and V 5 bases, and 13 bases lay outside the gene matches. This CDR3 is 17 amino acids long. For the CDR3, the DNA is TGTGCCAGCAGCCCCACGACTAGCGGGGTGTTTCGGGAGACCCAGTACTTC. Protein sequence: CASSPTTSGVFRETQYF.

This sequence joins TRBV7-9 and TRBJ2-1; 16 bases are a match to TRBD2. The CDR3 spans 15 residues. The germline V gene has CDR1 SEHNR and CDR2 FQNEAQ (reference sequence). CDR3 region: CAEQGTSGGDNEQFF. The DNA for the CDR3 is TGTGCGGAGCAGGGGACTAGCGGGGGGGACAATGAGCAGTTCTTC.

V gene TRBV23-1 combines with J gene TRBJ2-1; D unresolved. TRBV23-1 is sorted into the ORF group, with uncertain function. Deletions cut 0 bases from V and 0 bases from J, with 9 bases between. There are 16 residues in the CDR3. The CDR3 nucleotides are TGCGCCAGCAGTCAATCCCTCCTGAGCTCCTACAATGAGCAGTTCTTC. Translating it yields CASSQSLLSSYNEQFF.

The V gene is TRBV7-9, the J gene TRBJ2-5; D not resolved. Germline values: CDR1 SEHNR, CDR2 FQNEAQ (reference sequence). The CDR3 sequence is 13 residues long. The germline V and J ends were trimmed by 3 bases and 1 base, with 6 bases remaining between them. CDR3 sequence: CASSFSTQETQYF. CDR3 nucleotides: TGTGCCAGCAGCTTCTCCACCCAAGAGACCCAGTACTTC.

This clonotype has just one count. The gene calls are TRBV15 and TRBJ2-3, with 8 bases matching TRBD2. Trimming at V came to 0 bases and at J to 4 bases, leaving 12 bases not matched to a gene. Germline CDR1 is LNHNV and CDR2 is YYDKDF (reference sequence). CDR3 length: 18 residues. CDR3: CATSRDLVERGSSDTQYF. CDR3 DNA: TGTGCCACCAGCAGAGATTTGGTTGAGCGGGGGAGCTCAGATACGCAGTATTTT.

The genes are TRBV4-1 and TRBJ2-1; TRBD2 aligns across 8 bases. V lost 5 bases to trimming and J lost 3 bases; unmatched junction nucleotides: 15. The CDR3 is 18 amino acids. The germline CDR1 and CDR2 sequences are MGHRA and YSYEKL. Written as DNA, the CDR3 is TGCGCCAGCAGCTTAACTCCTTCTGGCGGGGGGTACTACAATGAGCAGTTCTTC. It specifies CASSLTPSGGGYYNEQFF.

The chain joins TRBV7-9 to TRBJ2-7, with D possibly being TRBD2 (5 bases). The CDR3 extends over 15 amino acids. The germline CDR1 and CDR2 sequences are SEHNR and FQNEAQ (reference sequence). Between the trimmed V and J ends, which lost 1 base and 6 bases, there was a span of 16 bases. CDR3 in amino acids: CASSLGAAGPFEQYF. CDR3 coding DNA: TGTGCCAGCAGCTTAGGGGCGGCGGGCCCCTTCGAGCAGTACTTC.

The chain recombines TRBV12-3 or TRBV12-4 with TRBJ1-1; D remains ambiguous. V lost 10 bases, J lost 11 bases, and 14 bases lay in between. The CDR3 totals 10 residues. The CDR3 nucleotides read TGTGCCACCTCTCCTCCCCCGGCTTTCTTT. Protein product: CATSPPPAFF.

The chain employs TRBV29-1 and TRBJ1-1; a weak D match, TRBD1 (6 bases). Germline CDR1 and CDR2: SQVTM and ANQGSEA. Between the trimmed V and J ends, which lost 6 bases and 7 bases, there was a span of 12 bases. The CDR3 consists of 11 residues. DNA of the CDR3: TGCAGCGTGTGGGCGGACAGTGAAGCTTTCTTT. This gives the protein CSVWADSEAFF.